This paragraph reports one T cell receptor beta chain. This CDR3 is 13 amino acids long. Germline loops: CDR1 MNHEY, CDR2 SVGAGI. Trimming stripped 6 bases from V and 2 bases from J, with 10 bases between. This sample was taken from a study of blood T cell repertoires in COVID-19. TCRdb keeps only in-frame clones here, not all; method: immunoSEQ multiplex PCR. The sample contains around 180,000 clones, about nine tenths of which appear only once. The sequencing input was peripheral blood. The TCR sequence derives from a man aged 70 or older with active or convalescent COVID-19. The genes are TRBV6-5 and TRBJ1-2; D perhaps matches TRBD1 (5 bases). CDR3 loop: CASRGTGNYGYTF. The CDR3 DNA follows: TGTGCCAGCAGAGGAACAGGCAACTATGGCTACACCTTC.